Following are 28 T cell receptor beta chains from one sample sequenced in a study of cytomegalovirus exposure and HLA in healthy donors. Sequenced by immunoSEQ multiplex PCR; TCRdb stores in-frame clones only, minus some. This sample has approximately 120,000 clones, with roughly nine tenths found just once. The sequenced sample was PBMCs. These receptors all stem from a woman aged 18-29 years in good health and CMV-seronegative.

The chain couples TRBV2 to TRBJ1-5, with D unresolved. The CDR3 length is 13 residues. The germline CDR1 and CDR2 sequences are SNHLY and FYNNEI. V lost 9 bases, J lost 0 bases, and 9 bases lay in between. In DNA, the CDR3 is TGTGCCAGTCAGGTGGATAGCAATCAGCCCCAGCATTTT. The encoded protein is CASQVDSNQPQHF.

This chain links TRBV2 with TRBJ2-7; 9 bases agree with TRBD2. This CDR3 region has 15 residues. Germline values: CDR1 SNHLY, CDR2 FYNNEI. V lost 6 bases, J lost 7 bases, and 13 bases stayed unmatched. Here the CDR3 reads CASRGLGGRAGEQYF. For the CDR3, the DNA is TGTGCCAGCAGGGGCTTGGGCGGGAGGGCTGGAGAGCAGTACTTC.

CDR3 nucleotide sequence: TGTGCCTGGAGTATTGGGGGGGGGCTGACTGAAGCTTTCTTT. This gives the protein CAWSIGGGLTEAFF. This rearrangement joins TRBV30 to TRBJ1-1, with D perhaps TRBD1 (6 bases). The CDR3 loop spans 14 amino acids. Germline CDR1 reads GTSNPN; CDR2 reads SVGIG (reference sequence). Trimming removed 2 bases from V and 5 bases from J, with 15 bases in between.

This clone occurred a few times. The chain uses TRBV18 and TRBJ1-2; TRBD1 is a possible D gene (5 bases). Germline V gene sequence: CDR1 KGHSH, CDR2 LQKENI. The CDR3 totals 16 residues. V lost 2 bases, J lost 4 bases, and 17 bases lay in between. This chain's CDR3 is CASSPTRGLNSYGYTF. For the CDR3, the DNA is TGTGCCAGCTCACCAACGCGGGGGTTAAACTCCTATGGCTACACCTTC.

The chain carries TRBV6-5 and TRBJ2-5, with TRBD1 identical over 9 bases. V gave up 4 bases and J gave up 3 bases; unmatched junction bases: 3. The CDR3 spans 14 residues. Germline V gives CDR1 MNHEY, CDR2 SVGAGI. The CDR3, as DNA: TGTGCCAGCAGTTGGGACAGGGAGGAAGAGACCCAGTACTTC. Residues: CASSWDREEETQYF.

The V call is TRBV28, the J call TRBJ2-5; weak D call: TRBD1 (5 bases). The CDR3 extends over 12 amino acids. Germline V gene lookup returns CDR1 MDHEN and CDR2 SYDVKM. The V gene lost 7 bases and the J gene lost 5 bases, with 11 bases spanning the gap. This CDR3 is CASTDTPETQYF. The CDR3, as DNA: TGTGCCAGCACGGACACCCCGGAGACCCAGTACTTC.

This clone appeared once. V and J are TRBV6-1 and TRBJ2-1, with 10 bases aligning to TRBD2. With V trimmed by 5 bases and J by 2 bases, 3 bases remained unmatched. The CDR3 length is 15 residues. Germline CDR1 and CDR2: MNHNS and SASEGT. In DNA, the CDR3 is TGTGCCAGCAGTAGCGGGAGGGTCCCCTACAATGAGCAGTTCTTC. Its translation is CASSSGRVPYNEQFF.

The gene calls are TRBV19 and TRBJ1-2; 8 bases agree with TRBD1. V lost 6 bases and J lost 4; bases outside the gene matches: 13. Germline CDR1 LNHDA, CDR2 SQIVND (reference sequence). This CDR3 is 16 amino acids long. The CDR3 DNA follows: TGTGCCAGTAGGCAATTCGGACAGGGCGGAGGCTATGGCTACACCTTC. It codes for CASRQFGQGGGYGYTF. Combining the CDR3 with reference TRBV19 and TRBJ1-2 gives the whole variable domain DGGITQSPKYLFRKEGQNVTLSCEQNLNHDAMYWYRQDPGQGLRLIYYSQIVNDFQKGDIAEGYSVSREKKESFPLTVTSAQKNPTAFYLCASRQFGQGGGYGYTFGSGTRLTVV.

This rearrangement joins TRBV7-2 to TRBJ2-7, with 10 bases fitting TRBD1. Looked up from germline, CDR1 is SGHTA and CDR2 is FQGNSA. The CDR3 has 14 residues. The V gene end was trimmed by 7 bases and the J gene end by 3 bases; junction bases not matched to a gene: 6. CDR3 in DNA: TGTGCCAGCACTGGGACAGGGGTTTTCTACGAGCAGTACTTC. Protein product: CASTGTGVFYEQYF.

The chain has TRBV9 and TRBJ2-2, with 8 bases identical to TRBD2. Unmatched junction bases numbered 14, after V lost 4 bases and J lost 6 bases. Germline CDR1 reads SGDLS; CDR2 reads YYNGEE. The CDR3 totals 17 residues. For the CDR3, the DNA is TGTGCCAGCAGCTCACACGGGGGCGGGAGGATCCCCGGGGAGCTGTTTTTT. Translation gives CASSSHGGGRIPGELFF.

This clone was counted once. The chain joins TRBV11-3 to TRBJ2-1; D gene ambiguous. This CDR3 region has 11 residues. Trimming left V 4 bases short and J 8 bases short, with 6 bases between. Germline CDR1 reads SGHNT; CDR2 reads YENEEA. CDR3 amino acids: CASSSVYEQFF. The CDR3 DNA is TGTGCCAGCAGCTCAGTCTATGAGCAGTTCTTC. Filled out from reference TRBV11-3 and TRBJ2-1, the complete variable domain reads EAGVVQSPRYKIIEKKQPVAFWCNPISGHNTLYWYLQNLGQGPELLIRYENEEAVDDSQLPKDRFSAERLKGVDSTLKIQPAELGDSAVYLCASSSVYEQFFGPGTRLTVL.

This clone has just one count. This rearrangement joins TRBV6-1 to TRBJ2-7, with D uncertain. The CDR3 contains 10 residues. Trimming took 6 bases from V and 3 from J, leaving 3 bases between them. Germline-derived CDR1 and CDR2 are MNHNS and SASEGT. CDR3 sequence: CASSNYEQYF. CDR3 in DNA: TGTGCCAGCAGCAACTACGAGCAGTACTTC.

The chain employs TRBV2 and TRBJ2-3; 7 bases line up with TRBD1. Germline CDR1 and CDR2: SNHLY and FYNNEI. The CDR3 sequence is 15 residues long. V lost 4 bases, J lost 7 bases, and 11 bases stayed unmatched. The DNA of the CDR3 is TGTGCCAGCAGTGTAGGGGGCTTAGGGTTCAATACGCAGTATTTT. Its protein is CASSVGGLGFNTQYF.

This clone was counted a single time. V usage is TRBV19 and J usage is TRBJ1-5; weak D call: TRBD1 (5 bases). Trimming cost V 10 bases and J 0 bases, with 19 bases left between them. Looked up from germline, CDR1 is LNHDA and CDR2 is SQIVND (reference sequence). The CDR3 totals 16 residues. The DNA for the CDR3 is TGTGCCACTAGACAAGGGGAACCTTATAGCAATCAGCCCCAGCATTTT. Translated, it gives CATRQGEPYSNQPQHF.

The chain recombines TRBV7-6 with TRBJ2-2; D not resolved. The germline V and J ends were trimmed by 7 bases and 2 bases, with 17 bases remaining between them. The CDR3 is 16 residues long. In germline, CDR1 is SGHVS, CDR2 FNYEAQ. The DNA for the CDR3 is TGTGCCAGCACCCCGAGATCCATCCTAAACACCGGGGAGCTGTTTTTT. It translates to CASTPRSILNTGELFF.

The CDR3 reads CASSPGTGFVNEQFF. The CDR3, as DNA: TGTGCCAGCAGTCCCGGGACAGGGTTCGTGAATGAGCAGTTCTTC. V and J are TRBV5-4 and TRBJ2-1; the match to TRBD1 covers 9 bases. CDR1 is SGHNT, CDR2 YYREEE, per germline (reference sequence). The V gene end was trimmed by 5 bases and the J gene end by 7 bases; junction bases not matched to a gene: 10. The CDR3 consists of 15 residues.

The chain employs TRBV5-8 and TRBJ2-1, with D tentatively TRBD1 (6 bases). V shed 0 bases and J shed 4 bases, with 14 bases lying between them. Germline CDR1 and CDR2: SGHTS and YDEGEE. The CDR3 totals 16 residues. CDR3 region: CASSLGVSRGYNEQFF. CDR3 coding DNA: TGTGCCAGCAGCTTGGGGGTCTCGAGGGGGTACAATGAGCAGTTCTTC.

This chain's CDR3 is CASSLGYPAVNSYNEQFF. The DNA for the CDR3 is TGTGCCAGCAGCTTAGGTTATCCAGCGGTAAACTCCTACAATGAGCAGTTCTTC. This sequence joins TRBV7-2 and TRBJ2-1, with D maybe TRBD2 (5 bases). V was trimmed by 1 base and J by 0 bases, leaving 16 bases between them. Looked up from germline, CDR1 is SGHTA and CDR2 is FQGNSA. The CDR3 is made up of 18 amino acids.

The V and J genes are TRBV27 and TRBJ2-7; a weak D match, TRBD2 (6 bases). This CDR3 has 14 amino acids. The V and J ends lost 4 bases and 2 bases respectively, with 12 bases between them. Germline CDR1 MNHEY, CDR2 SMNVEV (reference sequence). CDR3 bases: TGTGCCAGCAGTTCGGGACTGGCAGCCTACGAGCAGTACTTC. It encodes CASSSGLAAYEQYF.

This chain joins TRBV23-1 and TRBJ2-1; 8 bases line up with TRBD1. TRBV23-1 is given ORF status, its function remaining uncertain. The junction had 12 bases not matched to a gene; V was cut back by 5 bases and J by 0 bases. CDR3 length equals 18 residues. DNA of the CDR3: TGCGCCAGCAGTTGGATCGACAGGGGAGAAGGCTCCTACAATGAGCAGTTCTTC. Amino acid sequence: CASSWIDRGEGSYNEQFF.

The CDR3 DNA is TGTGCCACCAGCAGAGTAGGAGTCACAGATACGCAGTATTTT. This encodes CATSRVGVTDTQYF. This chain joins TRBV15 and TRBJ2-3; D ambiguous. Germline V lookup: CDR1 LNHNV, CDR2 YYDKDF (reference sequence). Deletions cut 1 base from V and 2 bases from J, with 7 bases between. This CDR3 has 14 amino acids.

The chain carries TRBV7-9 and TRBJ2-1, with 15 bases that match TRBD2. Germline V lookup: CDR1 SEHNR, CDR2 FQNEAQ (reference sequence). Trimming took 4 bases from V and 0 from J; bases not matched to a gene: 4. This CDR3 spans 18 amino acids. CDR3: CASSSRTSGRGSYNEQFF. The DNA of the CDR3 is TGTGCCAGCAGCTCTCGGACTAGCGGGAGGGGCTCCTACAATGAGCAGTTCTTC.

This rearrangement joins TRBV6-5 to TRBJ2-2; TRBD2 matches 7 bases. This CDR3 region has 15 residues. V dropped 2 bases and J dropped 5; count of bases not matched to a gene: 5. Per germline, CDR1 MNHEY and CDR2 SVGAGI. This chain's CDR3 is CASSYLSSGTGELFF. In nucleotides, the CDR3 is TGTGCCAGCAGTTACCTCAGTAGCGGGACCGGGGAGCTGTTTTTT.

The sample holds one count of this clone. V is TRBV13 and J is TRBJ2-5, with 12 bases fitting TRBD2. The CDR3 extends over 15 amino acids. V lost 6 bases to trimming and J lost 5 bases; unmatched junction nucleotides: 7. CDR1 and CDR2 from the germline V gene are PRHDT and FYEKMQ (reference sequence). The CDR3 reads CASRKLAGGTETQYF. The CDR3, as DNA: TGTGCCAGCAGAAAACTAGCGGGAGGAACGGAGACCCAGTACTTC.

The chain employs TRBV6-4 and TRBJ2-6; 7 positions match TRBD1. This CDR3 has 14 residues. CDR1 is MRHNA, CDR2 SNTAGT, per germline. With V trimmed by 5 bases and J by 3 bases, 1 base remained unmatched. CDR3 amino acids: CASSPGGGANVLTF. DNA for the CDR3: TGTGCCAGCAGTCCAGGGGGTGGGGCCAACGTCCTGACTTTC.

This chain joins TRBV7-2 and TRBJ2-7; 11 bases match TRBD2. Germline V gives CDR1 SGHTA, CDR2 FQGNSA. V gave up 5 bases and J gave up 1 base; unmatched junction bases: 10. This CDR3 contains 17 residues. CDR3 in DNA: TGTGCCAGCAGCGACGGACTAGCGGGCGTCCGATCCTACGAGCAGTACTTC. Its translation is CASSDGLAGVRSYEQYF.

The J gene is TRBJ2-7, the V gene TRBV10-3; 8 nucleotides match TRBD1. V shed 10 bases and J 3 bases; nucleotides not matched to a gene: 8. CDR1 and CDR2 from the germline V gene are ENHRY and SYGVKD. The CDR3 has 13 residues. The CDR3 nucleotides are TGTGCCACCTCGGGACAGGAGTACTACGAGCAGTACTTC. It encodes CATSGQEYYEQYF.

The chain links TRBV5-8 to TRBJ1-4, with 7 positions matching TRBD1. V lost 4 bases and J lost 8; bases outside the gene matches: 14. Germline loops: CDR1 SGHTS, CDR2 YDEGEE. The CDR3 runs 16 residues. CDR3 residues: CASSLEGTVIGEKLFF. The CDR3 bases are TGTGCCAGCAGCCTGGAGGGGACAGTTATAGGGGAAAAACTGTTTTTT. Full variable domain (rest looked up from reference TRBV5-8 and TRBJ1-4): EAGVTQSPTHLIKTRGQQATLRCSPISGHTSVYWYQQALGLGLQFLLWYDEGEERNRGNFPPRFSGRQFPNYSSELNVNALELEDSALYLCASSLEGTVIGEKLFFGSGTQLSVL.